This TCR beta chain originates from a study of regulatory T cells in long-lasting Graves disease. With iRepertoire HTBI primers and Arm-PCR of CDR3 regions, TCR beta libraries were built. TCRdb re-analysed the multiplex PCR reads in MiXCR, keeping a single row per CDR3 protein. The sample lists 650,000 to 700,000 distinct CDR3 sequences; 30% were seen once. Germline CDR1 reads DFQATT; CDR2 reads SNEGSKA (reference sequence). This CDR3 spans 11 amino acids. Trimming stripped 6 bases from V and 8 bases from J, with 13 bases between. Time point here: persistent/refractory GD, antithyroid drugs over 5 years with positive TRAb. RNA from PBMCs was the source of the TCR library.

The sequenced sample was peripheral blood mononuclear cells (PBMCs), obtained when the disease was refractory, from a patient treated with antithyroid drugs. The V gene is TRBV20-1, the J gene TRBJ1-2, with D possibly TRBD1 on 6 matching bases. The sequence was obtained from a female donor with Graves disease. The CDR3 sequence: CSALTGLGYTF. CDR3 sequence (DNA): TGCAGTGCACTAACAGGGTTGGGCTACACCTTC.